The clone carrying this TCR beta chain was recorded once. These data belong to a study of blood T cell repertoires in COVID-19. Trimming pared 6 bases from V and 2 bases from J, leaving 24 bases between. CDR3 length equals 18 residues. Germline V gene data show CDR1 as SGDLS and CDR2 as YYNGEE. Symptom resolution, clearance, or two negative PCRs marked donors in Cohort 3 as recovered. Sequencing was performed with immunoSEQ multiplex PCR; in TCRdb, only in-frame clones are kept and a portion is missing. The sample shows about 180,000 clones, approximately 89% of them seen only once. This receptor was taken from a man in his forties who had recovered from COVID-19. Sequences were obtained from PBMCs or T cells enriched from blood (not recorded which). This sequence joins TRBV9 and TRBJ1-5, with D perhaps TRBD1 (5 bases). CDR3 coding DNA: TGTGCCAGCACCACGAGCGGGGGTGAGAAAGGGGGCAATCAGCCCCAGCATTTT. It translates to CASTTSGGEKGGNQPQHF.